This T cell receptor (beta chain) was identified during a study of spatial heterogeneity in lung cancer. Study at large: A unique TCR and UMI combination showed up more than ten times in raw reads, on average. Study results and limitations: At tumor resection, ubiquitous expanded TCRs were detected in blood more often than later.

The sample holds many counts of this clonotype. Its antigen remains unidentified. TCRdb reprocessed the 5' RACE reads via MiXCR and lists one record per CDR3 protein. The sample holds some 80,000 distinct CDR3 sequences, under 8.5% seen once. The time point here: sample taken at primary tumor resection. V lost 7 bases, J lost 1 base, and 9 bases stayed unmatched. The CDR3 totals 15 residues. Germline V gives CDR1 SQVTM, CDR2 ANQGSEA. The genes are TRBV29-1 and TRBJ2-1; TRBD2 aligns across 8 bases. The sequence came from a male donor with early-stage non-small cell lung cancer. The sequences come from PBMCs, collected at surgery. In DNA form, the CDR3 reads TGCAGCGCCCAATCTTTAGCGGGGTCCTACAATGAGCAGTTCTTC. Translated: CSAQSLAGSYNEQFF.